This entry describes one TCR delta chain. This clone is identified as medium-sized (0.01 to 0.1%). Its target antigen remains unknown. No clone much larger than this one lies a single base away; base qualities are absent. Receptor libraries were prepared by RT-PCR. PBMC RNA was reverse transcribed with SuperScript II using gamma-chain- and delta-chain-specific primers to generate TCR cDNA. cDNA was purified with AMPure XP beads, amplified, and indexed with Illumina adapters using the Nextera XT Index Kit. gammadelta TCR libraries were sequenced on an Illumina MiSeq with a V2 300-cycle kit. The authors' analysis ran thus. Using MiXCR v2.1.12, CDR3 sequences were assembled, and reads were mapped onto D, J and V genes obtained from GenBank. Repertoire analyses of the CDR3 clonotypes were performed with VDJtools v1.2.1. For TCRdb, the public reads were processed anew by CATT, and duplicate DNA sequences were folded into one row. What appears here as the V and J calls and clone size reflects TCRdb's work, not the paper's. The sample contains 1,300 or so delta-chain clones, 30% to 35% of them found a single time. The ten largest make up around 24% of the sample.

This entry belongs to a study of delta chains in infants with herpesvirus infections (TCRdb year 2023). Regarding the complete study: To characterize gammadelta T cell responses to primary cytomegalovirus (CMV) infection, researchers prospectively followed a birth cohort of Ugandan infants starting at birth. In infants who were infected with CMV after birth, the study searched for a public fetal Vdelta1/Vgamma8 gammadelta TCR clonotype. From PBMC, gammadelta TCRs were sequenced for more than 15 CMV-infected infants (one congenitally infected) and roughly 8 CMV-uninfected infants who had sufficient sample available. Infant blood samples fell into approximate age groups of 1.5, 4, 8 and 12 months. Previously published Belgian fetal and cord blood gammadelta TCR data were added only for comparison and were not generated in this cohort.

Points the paper makes about the study in general: Detection of the public clonotype was limited to the first time point after infection, and the public clonotype was not found in uninfected infants or in infants infected after 120 days. The public Vdelta1 clonotype was detected in about 20% of the 18 CMV-infected infants, namely three infected postnatally before 120 days of age and the congenitally infected infant. In CMV-uninfected infants, the public clonotype might still be present but below the detection limit. The authors noted a small sample size and no race- or environment-matched controls, since nearly all Ugandans acquire CMV before adulthood. Public-clonotype frequency among Vdelta1 cells appeared to correlate inversely with age at infection and decayed rapidly, seemingly not persisting beyond approximately 2 months.

Pregnant women receiving prenatal care in Kampala, Uganda, were recruited, and the infants of these women were enrolled, with documentation of maternal HIV status required. Home visits to families took place weekly, and collection of infant clinical information, oral swabs and peripheral blood began at 6 weeks of age and was repeated every 4 months after that. Blood was drawn into heparin tubes, and PBMC were isolated via Ficoll-Paque density gradient centrifugation and then cryopreserved. Ends trimmed: V by 4 bases, J by 3 bases; bases unmatched to a gene: 19. Taken from the germline V gene, the CDR1 and CDR2 loops are TSWWSYY and QGS. From cysteine to phenylalanine, the CDR3 is 20 amino acids long. The sequence is cut down to CDR3 DNA, 60 bases in frame from base 1.

The receptor's source is a human donor who was a Ugandan infant, either HIV-exposed or HIV-unexposed (not recorded which). Sample: peripheral blood, taken at time point 2 of longitudinal follow-up. The sequence links TRDV1 to TRDJ1, and 11 junction bases match TRDD3. The sequenced DNA: TGTGCTCTTGGGGTCCAGGCGGCGTCAGGTGGGGGATACGGATCCGATAAACTCATCTTT. Translated, this is CALGVQAASGGGYGSDKLIF.